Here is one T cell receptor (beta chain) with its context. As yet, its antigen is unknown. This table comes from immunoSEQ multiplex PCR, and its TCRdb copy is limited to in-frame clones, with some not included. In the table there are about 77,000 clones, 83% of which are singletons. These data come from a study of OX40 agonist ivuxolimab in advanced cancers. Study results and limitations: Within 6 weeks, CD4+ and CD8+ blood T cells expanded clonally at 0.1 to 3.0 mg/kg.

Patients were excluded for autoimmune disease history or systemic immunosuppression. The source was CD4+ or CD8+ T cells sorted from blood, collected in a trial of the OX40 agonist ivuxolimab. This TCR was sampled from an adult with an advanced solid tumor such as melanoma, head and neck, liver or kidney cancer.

The CDR3 nucleotides read TGTGCCAGCAGTCTAGGGGTTGCAGAGACCCAGTACTTC. Translated: CASSLGVAETQYF. The chain uses TRBV7-7 and TRBJ2-5, with D possibly TRBD1 on 5 matching bases. V shed 6 bases and J shed 4 bases, with 12 bases lying between them. This CDR3 comprises 13 residues. Germline-derived CDR1 and CDR2 are SSHAT and FNYEAQ (reference sequence).